The 29 T cell receptor beta chains presented below share a single source sample, sequenced in a study of spatial heterogeneity in lung cancer. Whole-study results and caveats: The study found that expanded intratumoral alpha and beta TCR counts tracked tumor mutation counts.

MiXCR was run by TCRdb on the 5' RACE reads, yielding one entry per CDR3 protein. Of about 27,000 distinct CDR3 sequences in the sample, about 7% are singletons; the top ten hold roughly a quarter. Time point noted: sample taken at primary tumor resection. Their antigens remain unidentified. The sequenced sample was lung tumor tissue, obtained at surgery. The receptors shown here come from a male donor with early-stage non-small cell lung cancer.

There are many counts of this clonotype. The chain couples TRBV5-1 to TRBJ1-2; 8 bases are shared with TRBD1. The germline CDR1 and CDR2 sequences are SGHRS and YFSETQ. The CDR3 loop spans 14 amino acids. Trimming cost V 4 bases and J 8 bases; bases outside gene matches: 10. In nucleotides, the CDR3 is TGCGCCAGCAGCCAGGGACAGGCGGTAGGCGGCTACACCTTC. It yields the protein CASSQGQAVGGYTF. Full variable domain (remainder filled in from reference TRBV5-1 and TRBJ1-2): KAGVTQTPRYLIKTRGQQVTLSCSPISGHRSVSWYQQTPGQGLQFLFEYFSETQRNKGNFPGRFSGRQFSNSRSEMNVSTLELGDSALYLCASSQGQAVGGYTFGSGTRLTVV.

This clonotype was found a few times. This sequence joins TRBV20-1 and TRBJ2-3; D remains ambiguous. The V gene lost 6 bases and the J gene lost 4 bases, with 8 bases spanning the gap. The CDR3 is 11 residues long. The germline CDR1 and CDR2 sequences are DFQATT and SNEGSKA (reference sequence). This CDR3 is CSATHSDTQYF. CDR3 nucleotides: TGCAGTGCGACCCATTCAGATACGCAGTATTTT.

This clonotype was detected ten times or more. This chain connects TRBV3-1 to TRBJ1-1; D remains ambiguous. The germline V and J ends were trimmed by 2 bases and 6 bases, with 13 bases remaining between them. The CDR3 contains 14 residues. Germline V gives CDR1 LGHDT, CDR2 YNNKEL (reference sequence). The CDR3: CASSQPSASAEAFF. Written as DNA, the CDR3 is TGTGCCAGCAGCCAACCGTCCGCGTCGGCTGAAGCTTTCTTT.

By share, this clonotype counts as medium-sized (0.01 to 0.1%). This rearrangement joins TRBV18 to TRBJ2-1; 14 bases match TRBD2. CDR3 length: 14 residues. With 8 bases clipped from V and 8 bases from J, the junction kept 5 bases outside the gene matches. Germline assignment: CDR1 KGHSH and CDR2 LQKENI. CDR3 sequence: CASTGLAGVDEQFF. CDR3 DNA sequence: TGTGCCAGCACGGGACTAGCGGGGGTCGATGAGCAGTTCTTC.

This clonotype was recorded many times. This sequence joins TRBV10-3 and TRBJ1-5, with TRBD1 matching over 11 bases. CDR3 length: 17 residues. With 5 bases clipped from V and 1 base from J, the junction kept 7 bases outside the gene matches. Germline V gene sequence: CDR1 ENHRY, CDR2 SYGVKD. DNA of the CDR3: TGTGCCATCAGTCGGACAGGGGGCGCGGGGAGCAATCAGCCCCAGCATTTT. As protein: CAISRTGGAGSNQPQHF.

The genes are TRBV20-1 and TRBJ2-5; possibly TRBD1 for D (6 bases). Trimming left V 6 bases short and J 1 base short, with 9 bases between. CDR3 length: 12 amino acids. Germline V lookup: CDR1 DFQATT, CDR2 SNEGSKA (reference sequence). In DNA form, the CDR3 reads TGCAGTGCGATACAGGGCCAAGAGACCCAGTACTTC. Translated: CSAIQGQETQYF.

This clonotype has at least ten counts. The chain links TRBV6-2 or TRBV6-3 to TRBJ2-7; maybe TRBD2 (6 bases). The CDR3 consists of 14 residues. Trimming shortened V by 8 bases and J by 2 bases, and 16 bases separated the two germline ends. In germline, CDR1 is MNHEY, CDR2 SVGEGT. This chain's CDR3 is CASSKGGRAYEQYF. The CDR3 nucleotides read TGTGCCAGCTCAAAGGGAGGCAGGGCCTACGAGCAGTACTTC.

This clonotype has a count of ten or more. The rearrangement joins TRBV6-1 to TRBJ2-4; no clear D. The V end was cut by 3 bases, the J end by 7 bases, with 7 bases between. Per germline, CDR1 MNHNS and CDR2 SASEGT. The CDR3 is 12 residues long. CDR3: CASSESLNIQYF. DNA of the CDR3: TGTGCCAGCAGTGAGAGTCTTAACATTCAGTACTTC.

The chain has TRBV19 and TRBJ2-1; TRBD2 matches 9 bases. This CDR3 spans 13 amino acids. With 4 bases clipped from V and 7 bases from J, the junction kept 2 bases outside the gene matches. Germline CDR1 LNHDA, CDR2 SQIVND (reference sequence). CDR3 DNA: TGTGCCAGTAGTACCAGCGGGGGGAATGAGCAGTTCTTC. It codes for CASSTSGGNEQFF.

Only a few counts were recorded for this clonotype. This chain links TRBV11-2 with TRBJ2-7; 12 bases line up with TRBD2. CDR1 SGHAT and CDR2 FQNNGV come from the germline V gene. This CDR3 region has 14 residues. V gave up 4 bases and J gave up 3 bases; unmatched junction bases: 1. CDR3 nucleotide sequence: TGTGCCAGCAGCTGGGGACTAGCGGGCTACGAGCAGTACTTC. This translates into CASSWGLAGYEQYF.

This clonotype was observed a few times. This chain connects TRBV20-1 to TRBJ2-3, with 9 bases fitting TRBD1. Germline V gives CDR1 DFQATT, CDR2 SNEGSKA (reference sequence). The CDR3 has 14 amino acids. With V trimmed by 6 bases and J by 3 bases, 7 bases remained unmatched. The DNA of the CDR3 is TGCAGTGCCAGGGACAGGGAGGGGACAGATACGCAGTATTTT. Translating it yields CSARDREGTDTQYF.

This clonotype came up many times. The V and J genes are TRBV10-3 and TRBJ2-2; D possibly corresponds to TRBD1 (6 bases). With 6 bases removed from V and 6 bases from J, the gap between germline ends came to 14 bases. The CDR3 has 14 amino acids. Per the germline V gene, CDR1 is ENHRY and CDR2 is SYGVKD. The CDR3: CAIRPGQPAGELFF. CDR3 nucleotide sequence: TGTGCCATCAGACCAGGACAGCCGGCCGGGGAGCTGTTTTTT.

V is TRBV18 and J is TRBJ2-7; D remains ambiguous. Looked up from germline, CDR1 is KGHSH and CDR2 is LQKENI. Trimming cost V 6 bases and J 6 bases, with 12 bases left between them. The CDR3 has 12 residues. The CDR3 loop reads CASSRGDFEQYF. The CDR3 DNA reads as TGTGCCAGCTCCCGTGGGGATTTCGAGCAGTACTTC. The entire variable domain, with the rest obtained from reference TRBV18 and TRBJ2-7, is as follows: NAGVMQNPRHLVRRRGQEARLRCSPMKGHSHVYWYRQLPEEGLKFMVYLQKENIIDESGMPKERFSAEFPKEGPSILRIQQVVRGDSAAYFCASSRGDFEQYFGPGTRLTVT.

This clonotype has ten or more counts. The V and J genes are TRBV19 and TRBJ2-2; 9 bases fit TRBD1. The CDR3 runs 16 residues. Germline V gives CDR1 LNHDA, CDR2 SQIVND (reference sequence). V was pared by 2 bases and J by 6 bases, with 7 bases of the junction left unmatched. Here the CDR3 reads CASSIPGQGGPGELFF. For the CDR3, the DNA is TGTGCCAGTAGTATACCGGGACAGGGAGGTCCCGGGGAGCTGTTTTTT.

This chain joins TRBV7-9 and TRBJ2-1; 10 positions match TRBD1. V dropped 0 bases and J dropped 7; count of bases not matched to a gene: 18. Germline lookup yields CDR1 SEHNR and CDR2 FQNEAQ (reference sequence). The CDR3 extends over 20 amino acids. CDR3 loop: CASSLAGSPSGTGEHNEQFF. The CDR3 DNA is TGTGCCAGCAGCTTAGCGGGGTCCCCTTCCGGGACAGGGGAACATAATGAGCAGTTCTTC.

This clonotype was observed at least ten times. The rearrangement uses TRBV20-1 and TRBJ2-3; 10 nucleotides align to TRBD2. CDR1 DFQATT and CDR2 SNEGSKA come from the germline V gene (reference sequence). The CDR3 covers 15 residues. V shed 4 bases and J 4 bases; nucleotides not matched to a gene: 8. In DNA form, the CDR3 reads TGCAGTGCTATCGACGGGACTAGCGTCGCAGATACGCAGTATTTT. Amino acids: CSAIDGTSVADTQYF.

The chain carries TRBV28 and TRBJ1-2, with TRBD1 identical over 8 bases. J gave up 0 bases and V 5 bases, and 11 bases lay outside the gene matches. Germline V lookup: CDR1 MDHEN, CDR2 SYDVKM. The CDR3 is 17 residues long. The CDR3 region is CASSPQTGAPANYGYTF. CDR3 DNA sequence: TGTGCCAGCAGTCCACAGACAGGGGCTCCAGCTAACTATGGCTACACCTTC.

At least ten counts were recorded for this clonotype. V usage is TRBV11-2 and J usage is TRBJ2-5, with 7 bases that match TRBD2. CDR3 length: 14 amino acids. The V gene end was trimmed by 4 bases and the J gene end by 5 bases; junction bases not matched to a gene: 7. Germline CDR1 SGHAT, CDR2 FQNNGV. The CDR3: CASSSATSLETQYF. The CDR3 nucleotides read TGTGCCAGCAGCTCCGCGACTAGCCTGGAGACCCAGTACTTC.

This clonotype turned up a few times. The chain employs TRBV4-2 and TRBJ2-2; D uncertain. Looked up from germline, CDR1 is LGHNA and CDR2 is YNFKEQ. The CDR3 has 15 residues. Trimming cost V 0 bases and J 2 bases, with 7 bases left between them. The DNA for the CDR3 is TGTGCCAGCAGCCAAGACCCTCATAACACCGGGGAGCTGTTTTTT. Encoded protein: CASSQDPHNTGELFF.

This clonotype was counted only a few times. This chain uses TRBV5-4 with TRBJ2-7; possibly TRBD2 for D (5 bases). Germline V CDR1 and CDR2: SGHNT, YYREEE (reference sequence). The CDR3 loop spans 12 amino acids. Deletions cut 3 bases from V and 7 bases from J, with 11 bases between. CDR3 coding DNA: TGTGCCAGCAGCTCGACGACGGGGGAGCAGTACTTC. Translated, it gives CASSSTTGEQYF.

This clonotype has at least ten counts. The chain couples TRBV2 to TRBJ1-1, with TRBD1 identical over 7 bases. The J segment lost 0 bases and the V segment lost 8 bases, leaving 3 bases of the junction unmatched. The CDR3 consists of 13 residues. Germline V CDR1 and CDR2: SNHLY, FYNNEI. The CDR3 bases are TGTGCCAGCCAGGGACAGCTGAACACTGAAGCTTTCTTT. Its translation is CASQGQLNTEAFF.

This clonotype has at least ten counts. The V call is TRBV7-2, the J call TRBJ2-2; no clear D gene. CDR1 is SGHTA and CDR2 is FQGNSA in the germline V gene. Trimming pared 6 bases from V and 6 bases from J, leaving 14 bases between. This CDR3 has 14 residues. Here the CDR3 reads CASSSSPGAGELFF. In DNA form, the CDR3 reads TGTGCCAGCAGTTCATCCCCGGGTGCCGGGGAGCTGTTTTTT. The full variable domain, in which reference TRBV7-2 and TRBJ2-2 provide the parts outside the CDR3, is GAGVSQSPSNKVTEKGKDVELRCDPISGHTALYWYRQSLGQGLEFLIYFQGNSAPDKSGLPSDRFSAERTGGSVSTLTIQRTQQEDSAVYLCASSSSPGAGELFFGEGSRLTVL.

This clonotype was counted ten times or more. The rearrangement links TRBV20-1 to TRBJ2-7; TRBD2 might be the D (6 bases). The germline gives CDR1 DFQATT, CDR2 SNEGSKA (reference sequence). The CDR3 has 11 residues. The CDR3 sequence is CRGVGGDEQYF. In DNA form, the CDR3 reads TGCAGGGGCGTAGGCGGGGATGAGCAGTACTTC.

The sample holds many counts of this clonotype. The chain uses TRBV6-6 and TRBJ1-4; D is unclear. V lost 2 bases, J lost 7 bases, and 8 bases lay in between. This CDR3 is built from 13 residues. Germline CDR1 is MNHNY and CDR2 is SVGAGI (reference sequence). The CDR3 loop reads CASSYTVAEKLFF. The CDR3 DNA is TGTGCCAGCAGTTACACGGTCGCTGAAAAACTGTTTTTT.

The J gene is TRBJ2-1, the V gene TRBV5-1, with D hard to call. CDR1 is SGHRS, CDR2 YFSETQ, per germline. The V gene lost 2 bases and the J gene lost 1 base, with 7 bases spanning the gap. The CDR3 loop spans 14 amino acids. The CDR3 protein is CASSFSTSYNEQFF. CDR3 DNA sequence: TGCGCCAGCAGCTTTTCAACGTCCTACAATGAGCAGTTCTTC.

This clonotype has more than one count but fewer than ten. A much larger clone differs by one base, so this may be a read error. The V call is TRBV7-2, the J call TRBJ2-3, with D perhaps TRBD1 or TRBD2 (5 bases each). Germline CDR1 is SGHTA and CDR2 is FQGNSA. This CDR3 comprises 12 residues. CDR3 sequence (DNA): TGTGTCAGCGGTGTAACAGGAGATACGCAGTATTTT. Translation gives CVSGVTGDTQYF.

This clonotype has at least ten counts. The chain employs TRBV15 and TRBJ2-1, with TRBD1 matching 9 bases. The length of the CDR3 is 12 residues. The germline CDR1 and CDR2 sequences are LNHNV and YYDKDF (reference sequence). V trimming: 0 bases; J trimming: 16 bases; junction bases outside the gene matches: 4. In nucleotides, the CDR3 is TGTGCCACCAGCAGAGACCGGGACAGGGTTTTCTTC. This codes for CATSRDRDRVFF.

This clonotype has a count of ten or more. V gene TRBV5-1 combines with J gene TRBJ2-1, with 8 positions matching TRBD2. Germline CDR1 reads SGHRS; CDR2 reads YFSETQ. Germline trimming cut 0 bases from V and 4 bases from J; bases unmatched to any gene: 6. The CDR3 is 16 amino acids. As DNA, the CDR3 is TGCGCCAGCAGCTTGGCTAAGGGACTAGTATACAATGAGCAGTTCTTC. Amino acid sequence: CASSLAKGLVYNEQFF.

Many counts were recorded for this clonotype. The chain combines TRBV12-3 or TRBV12-4 with TRBJ2-5; 8 nucleotides agree with TRBD1. The CDR3 contains 15 residues. V gave up 6 bases and J gave up 7 bases; unmatched junction bases: 13. CDR3 DNA: TGTGCCAGCAGACCTGGGACAGGATCAAGTGGGACCCAGTACTTC. Protein sequence: CASRPGTGSSGTQYF.